This T cell receptor beta chain was sequenced for a study of cytomegalovirus exposure and HLA in healthy donors. Whole-study context: Tens of millions of unique TCR sequences came from HLA-typed donors in an early release.

On this clone: Its cognate antigen is unknown.

PCR primers comprised 60 Vbeta and 13 Jbeta primers. Generated by immunoSEQ multiplex PCR, the TCRdb table keeps only in-frame clones and is missing some. This table holds roughly 200,000 clones, less than 85% found once. Study observations and caveats: Some V segments (TRBV6-2 and TRBV6-3 among them) were excluded as indistinguishable. Immune exposure information available was restricted to CMV serostatus. A missense variant in DCLRE1C was later tied to TCR beta V- and J-gene trimming.

The CDR3 is 14 residues long. The V and J ends lost 4 bases and 4 bases respectively, with 14 bases between them. Per germline, CDR1 SGDLS and CDR2 YYNGEE. Sequencing was done on a sample of PBMCs. This TCR came from a man between 40 and 49 years old in good health and CMV-seronegative. The chain has TRBV9 and TRBJ1-2; D may be TRBD1 (5 bases). The CDR3 sequence is CASSTLSGAYGYTF. The CDR3 DNA sequence: TGTGCCAGCAGCACTCTCAGTGGGGCCTATGGCTACACCTTC. The whole variable domain, filled in from reference TRBV9 and TRBJ1-2, reads DSGVTQTPKHLITATGQRVTLRCSPRSGDLSVYWYQQSLDQGLQFLIQYYNGEERAKGNILERFSAQQFPDLHSELNLSSLELGDSALYFCASSTLSGAYGYTFGSGTRLTVV.